Below, 30 T cell receptor beta chains from the same sample are listed, as sequenced in a study of cytomegalovirus exposure and HLA in healthy donors. The PCR was carried out with 60 Vbeta primers and 13 Jbeta primers. Clones were sequenced by immunoSEQ multiplex PCR, and TCRdb holds only the in-frame ones, with some missing. The sample lists fewer than 250,000 clones; 65% to 75% were seen once. Sequenced material: PBMCs. These receptors were taken from a man aged 30 to 39 in good health and CMV-seropositive.

V and J are TRBV25-1 and TRBJ2-5; 8 bases map to TRBD2. The germline CDR1 and CDR2 sequences are MGHDK and SYGVNS. V shed 4 bases, J shed 0 bases, and the junction held 4 bases outside the gene matches. The CDR3 is 15 amino acids. The CDR3 coding sequence is TGTGCCAGCAGTGCACGCGGGGGGAACCAAGAGACCCAGTACTTC. This gives the protein CASSARGGNQETQYF. The variable domain in full, completed from reference TRBV25-1 and TRBJ2-5, reads EADIYQTPRYLVIGTGKKITLECSQTMGHDKMYWYQQDPGMELHLIHYSYGVNSTEKGDLSSESTVSRIRTEHFPLTLESARPSHTSQYLCASSARGGNQETQYFGPGTRLLVL.

V and J are TRBV11-2 and TRBJ2-7; no definite D call. V gave up 1 base and J gave up 1 base, with 5 bases separating them. The CDR3 spans 13 residues. Germline V CDR1 and CDR2: SGHAT, FQNNGV. CDR3 protein: CASSLVPSYEQYF. The DNA for the CDR3 is TGTGCCAGCAGCTTAGTTCCTTCCTACGAGCAGTACTTC.

The CDR3 region has the DNA TGTGCCAGCAGCCGGGGGACTAGCGGGAGGAACGAGCAGTACTTC. Its translation: CASSRGTSGRNEQYF. The chain joins TRBV7-8 to TRBJ2-5; 15 bases map to TRBD2. The last part of the DNA fits TRBJ2-7 better; the J call may be wrong. Germline V CDR1 and CDR2: SGHVS, FQNEAQ. This CDR3 is built from 15 residues.

The chain combines TRBV5-6 with TRBJ1-5; the match to TRBD1 covers 7 bases. V shed 4 bases and J 0 bases; nucleotides not matched to a gene: 7. CDR3 size: 16 residues. Looked up from germline, CDR1 is SGHDT and CDR2 is YYEEEE. Here the CDR3 DNA reads TGTGCCAGCAGCCCGGGGACAGCTAATAGCAATCAGCCCCAGCATTTT. Amino acid sequence: CASSPGTANSNQPQHF.

Turning to this clone: Other nucleotide sequences from this sample produce the same CDR3. The chain combines TRBV27 with TRBJ1-3, with D unclear. The CDR3 totals 13 residues. Trimming pared 5 bases from V and 2 bases from J, leaving 7 bases between. Germline lookup yields CDR1 MNHEY and CDR2 SMNVEV (reference sequence). Here the CDR3 reads CASSSEPGNTIYF. Written as DNA, the CDR3 is TGTGCCAGCAGTAGTGAGCCTGGAAACACCATATATTTT.

The chain recombines TRBV5-4 with TRBJ2-1, with a possible D match to TRBD2 (6 bases). In germline, CDR1 is SGHNT, CDR2 YYREEE (reference sequence). CDR3 length: 14 amino acids. V lost 0 bases to trimming and J lost 9 bases, with 13 bases between them. CDR3 in DNA: TGTGCCAGCAGCTTGGGGGGACTTGCCGCTGAGCAGTTCTTC. It yields the protein CASSLGGLAAEQFF.

The genes are TRBV15 and TRBJ2-2, with 7 positions matching TRBD2. The CDR3 loop spans 16 amino acids. V dropped 1 base and J dropped 1; count of bases not matched to a gene: 3. The germline CDR1 and CDR2 sequences are LNHNV and YYDKDF (reference sequence). The CDR3 region is CATSRGRGLNTGELFF. The CDR3 DNA follows: TGTGCCACCAGCAGAGGGCGGGGGTTGAACACCGGGGAGCTGTTTTTT. The complete variable domain, with remaining parts taken from reference TRBV15 and TRBJ2-2, reads DAMVIQNPRYQVTQFGKPVTLSCSQTLNHNVMYWYQQKSSQAPKLLFHYYDKDFNNEADTPDNFQSRRPNTSFCFLDIRSPGLGDTAMYLCATSRGRGLNTGELFFGEGSRLTVL.

V is TRBV4-3 and J is TRBJ2-1; 9 bases match TRBD2. Looked up from germline, CDR1 is LGHNA and CDR2 is YSLEER. CDR3 length: 15 residues. The V and J ends lost 4 bases and 4 bases, in that order; junction bases with no gene match: 5. The CDR3 reads CASSPLAGGYNEQFF. CDR3 nucleotide sequence: TGCGCCAGCAGCCCCCTTGCGGGAGGGTACAATGAGCAGTTCTTC.

This clone was recorded a few times. This CDR3 is also generated by other DNA sequences in the sample. The gene calls are TRBV28 and TRBJ2-7, with D uncertain. The CDR3 is 11 amino acids. V shed 1 base and J shed 7 bases, with 5 bases lying between them. The germline V gene encodes CDR1 MDHEN and CDR2 SYDVKM. As DNA, the CDR3 is TGTGCCAGCAGTTTATCTAGGGAGCAGTACTTC. Translation: CASSLSREQYF.

The chain combines TRBV7-9 with TRBJ2-2, with 7 positions matching TRBD1. CDR1 SEHNR and CDR2 FQNEAQ come from the germline V gene (reference sequence). V was pared by 3 bases and J by 0 bases, with 7 bases of the junction left unmatched. This CDR3 region has 17 residues. In DNA, the CDR3 is TGTGCCAGCAGCTTCCCCCGGGACAGCTCGAACACCGGGGAGCTGTTTTTT. Translation: CASSFPRDSSNTGELFF.

V usage is TRBV5-4 and J usage is TRBJ1-1, with TRBD1 as a possible D gene (6 bases). Germline values: CDR1 SGHNT, CDR2 YYREEE (reference sequence). Between the trimmed V and J ends, which lost 6 bases and 7 bases, there was a span of 19 bases. The CDR3 contains 14 residues. This CDR3 reads CASNGGLGQLEAFF. In nucleotides, the CDR3 is TGTGCCAGCAACGGGGGGCTTGGACAGCTTGAAGCTTTCTTT.

This clone has just a few counts. The V and J genes are TRBV6-5 and TRBJ2-5; 8 nucleotides agree with TRBD2. CDR1 is MNHEY, CDR2 SVGAGI, per germline. This CDR3 comprises 15 residues. The junction had 11 bases not matched to a gene; V was cut back by 6 bases and J by 5 bases. In DNA, the CDR3 is TGTGCCAGCAGCCCCCTAGGCGGGAGGTATGAGACCCAGTACTTC. Translated, it gives CASSPLGGRYETQYF.

About this clone itself: One junction end disagrees with the germline gene, perhaps due to a read error. The chain is built from TRBV6-4 and TRBJ2-5; D is unresolved. CDR1 is MRHNA, CDR2 SNTAGT, per germline. CDR3 length: 8 residues. The CDR3 loop is CAEETRYF. CDR3 DNA: TGTGCCGAGGAGACCCGGTACTTC.

The chain employs TRBV13 and TRBJ1-1, with a tentative D call TRBD1 (5 bases). CDR3 length: 14 amino acids. Germline CDR1 reads PRHDT; CDR2 reads FYEKMQ (reference sequence). Between the trimmed V and J ends, which lost 5 bases and 1 base, there was a span of 11 bases. CDR3 DNA: TGTGCCAGCAGCGATACCGGGGGGAACACTGAAGCTTTCTTT. Protein: CASSDTGGNTEAFF.

Turning to this clone: At one end the junction does not follow the germline gene, possibly because of a read error. The J gene is TRBJ1-4, the V gene TRBV6-5; TRBD1 agrees at 8 bases. CDR1 MNHEY and CDR2 SVGAGI come from the germline V gene. This CDR3 has 14 amino acids. CDR3 bases: TGTGCCAGCAGTGAGGACAGGGTAAATGAAGAACTGTTTTTT. Protein sequence: CASSEDRVNEELFF.

This sequence joins TRBV7-3 and TRBJ2-7, with D possibly being TRBD1 (6 bases). The V gene's germline CDR1 is SGHTA and CDR2 FQGTGA. V dropped 5 bases and J dropped 5 bases, with 16 bases sitting between them. This CDR3 contains 14 residues. This CDR3 is CASSREGQFNEQYF. CDR3 coding DNA: TGTGCCAGCAGCCGAGAGGGACAATTTAACGAGCAGTACTTC.

The chain carries TRBV19 and TRBJ1-5; TRBD1 agrees at 9 bases. The V and J ends lost 6 bases and 1 base, in that order; junction bases with no gene match: 7. The CDR3 has 16 amino acids. CDR1 and CDR2 (germline): LNHDA, SQIVND (reference sequence). The chain's CDR3 is CASRGGTGLSNQPQHF. The DNA for the CDR3 is TGTGCCAGTAGGGGCGGGACAGGGCTCAGCAATCAGCCCCAGCATTTT.

In DNA form, the CDR3 reads TGTGCCAGCAGCGTACTAGCGGGAGGAGCGTATAACACCGGGGAGCTGTTTTTT. Its translation is CASSVLAGGAYNTGELFF. The chain has TRBV9 and TRBJ2-2; 11 positions match TRBD2. J gave up 2 bases and V 1 base, and 7 bases lay outside the gene matches. Germline values: CDR1 SGDLS, CDR2 YYNGEE. This CDR3 contains 18 residues.

The chain recombines TRBV7-2 with TRBJ2-4; D is unclear. The CDR3 has 15 residues. V shed 5 bases and J shed 3 bases, with 14 bases lying between them. Germline V gives CDR1 SGHTA, CDR2 FQGNSA. The CDR3 nucleotides read TGTGCCAGCAGCATCGACCTAGGTGGCAAAAACATTCAGTACTTC. As protein: CASSIDLGGKNIQYF.

The chain links TRBV18 to TRBJ1-6; D call uncertain. This CDR3 is built from 12 residues. V gave up 4 bases and J gave up 7 bases, with 5 bases separating them. Looked up from germline, CDR1 is KGHSH and CDR2 is LQKENI. The chain's CDR3 is CASSQENSPLHF. The CDR3 bases are TGTGCCAGCTCACAAGAGAATTCACCCCTCCACTTT. The full variable domain, with the rest looked up from reference TRBV18 and TRBJ1-6, is NAGVMQNPRHLVRRRGQEARLRCSPMKGHSHVYWYRQLPEEGLKFMVYLQKENIIDESGMPKERFSAEFPKEGPSILRIQQVVRGDSAAYFCASSQENSPLHFGNGTRLTVT.

The chain couples TRBV29-1 to TRBJ1-1; D remains ambiguous. The CDR3 runs 13 residues. Germline loops: CDR1 SQVTM, CDR2 ANQGSEA. V lost 4 bases and J lost 1, with 10 bases in between. CDR3 DNA sequence: TGCAGCGTTGGTGAGGGAAGGAACACTGAAGCTTTCTTT. It translates to CSVGEGRNTEAFF.

The V call is TRBV19, the J call TRBJ1-2; 9 positions agree with TRBD1. The CDR3 runs to 16 residues. Germline V gene sequence: CDR1 LNHDA, CDR2 SQIVND (reference sequence). V was pared by 0 bases and J by 2 bases, with 4 bases of the junction left unmatched. Here the CDR3 reads CASSIDGQGRNYGYTF. The CDR3 DNA is TGTGCCAGTAGTATAGATGGACAGGGGAGGAACTATGGCTACACCTTC. The full variable domain, in which reference TRBV19 and TRBJ1-2 provide the parts outside the CDR3, is DGGITQSPKYLFRKEGQNVTLSCEQNLNHDAMYWYRQDPGQGLRLIYYSQIVNDFQKGDIAEGYSVSREKKESFPLTVTSAQKNPTAFYLCASSIDGQGRNYGYTFGSGTRLTVV.

CDR3 residues: CASRTGTSDHQTQYF. CDR3 coding DNA: TGTGCCAGCAGAACCGGGACTAGCGATCACCAGACGCAGTATTTT. The chain employs TRBV7-8 and TRBJ2-3; the match to TRBD2 covers 10 bases. The CDR3 has 15 amino acids. Germline lookup yields CDR1 SGHVS and CDR2 FQNEAQ. Germline trimming cut 6 bases from V and 9 bases from J; bases unmatched to any gene: 12.

The chain uses TRBV7-3 and TRBJ2-1; TRBD2 matches 11 bases. Unmatched junction bases numbered 13, after V lost 5 bases and J lost 7 bases. CDR3 size: 17 residues. The germline V gene encodes CDR1 SGHTA and CDR2 FQGTGA. CDR3 loop: CASSRRPGTSGRNEQFF. For the CDR3, the DNA is TGTGCCAGCAGCCGACGCCCCGGGACTAGCGGACGGAATGAGCAGTTCTTC.

The chain is built from TRBV5-4 and TRBJ2-3; unclear D gene. The V end lost 4 bases, the J end lost 5 bases, and 8 bases lay between the germline ends. The CDR3 totals 12 residues. CDR1 and CDR2 (germline): SGHNT, YYREEE (reference sequence). The CDR3 nucleotides are TGTGCCAGCAGCAACGTCGGAGATACGCAGTATTTT. Protein sequence: CASSNVGDTQYF. Based on the CDR3 plus reference TRBV5-4 and TRBJ2-3, the full variable domain is ETGVTQSPTHLIKTRGQQVTLRCSSQSGHNTVSWYQQALGQGPQFIFQYYREEENGRGNFPPRFSGLQFPNYSSELNVNALELDDSALYLCASSNVGDTQYFGPGTRLTVL.

This chain links TRBV20-1 with TRBJ1-6; no reliable D call. V was cut by 3 bases and J by 9 bases, with 3 bases left in between. Germline CDR1 is DFQATT and CDR2 is SNEGSKA (reference sequence). The CDR3 totals 10 residues. DNA of the CDR3: TGCAGTGCTAGGGCTTCACCCCTCCACTTT. It translates to CSARASPLHF.

This chain joins TRBV11-1 and TRBJ2-7; TRBD2 agrees at 11 bases. The CDR3 contains 18 residues. Germline CDR1 is SGHAT and CDR2 is FQDESV (reference sequence). V was clipped by 5 bases and J by 2 bases; unmatched bases: 14. In DNA form, the CDR3 reads TGTGCCAGCAGCGGTTTCGTGACTAGCGGGACCTCAGCCTACGAGCAGTACTTC. Protein product: CASSGFVTSGTSAYEQYF.

The chain uses TRBV19 and TRBJ2-3; 8 bases are shared with TRBD1. Trimming at V came to 1 base and at J to 1 base, leaving 13 bases not matched to a gene. There are 19 residues in the CDR3. CDR1 and CDR2 from the germline V gene are LNHDA and SQIVND (reference sequence). CDR3 residues: CASSIGPGRTGSRTDTQYF. CDR3 in DNA: TGTGCCAGTAGTATAGGTCCGGGACGGACAGGGAGCCGCACAGATACGCAGTATTTT.

On this clone: This same CDR3 is encoded by further DNA sequences in the sample. The chain has TRBV5-6 and TRBJ2-1; tentatively, D is TRBD2 (6 bases). The CDR3 contains 16 residues. The ends were cut back, 2 bases at V and 1 base at J, with 13 bases in the middle. Germline CDR1 SGHDT, CDR2 YYEEEE. This CDR3 reads CASSFGGGNSYNEQFF. The CDR3, as DNA: TGTGCCAGCAGCTTTGGAGGCGGGAATTCCTACAATGAGCAGTTCTTC.

The rearrangement links TRBV7-6 to TRBJ2-2, with D possibly being TRBD1 (6 bases). Trimming took off 5 bases at V and 7 bases at J, with 14 bases between the two ends. The CDR3 covers 14 residues. Germline CDR1 SGHVS, CDR2 FNYEAQ. CDR3 sequence (DNA): TGTGCCAGCAGCCTCTCAGGGGCCGACGGGGAGCTGTTTTTT. It is translated as CASSLSGADGELFF.